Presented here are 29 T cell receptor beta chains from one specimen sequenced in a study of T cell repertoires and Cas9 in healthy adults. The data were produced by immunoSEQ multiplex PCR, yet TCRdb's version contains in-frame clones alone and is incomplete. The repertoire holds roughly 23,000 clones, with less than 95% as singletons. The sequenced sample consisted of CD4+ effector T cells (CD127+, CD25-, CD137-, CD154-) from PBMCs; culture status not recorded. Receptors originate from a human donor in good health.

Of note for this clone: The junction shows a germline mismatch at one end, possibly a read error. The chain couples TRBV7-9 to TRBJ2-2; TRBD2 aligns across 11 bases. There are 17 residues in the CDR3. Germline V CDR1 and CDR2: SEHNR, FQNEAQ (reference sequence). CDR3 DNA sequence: TGTGCCAGCAGCGCTTCGGTGACTAGCGGGAACGCCGGGGAGCTGTTTTTT. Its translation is CASSASVTSGNAGELFF.

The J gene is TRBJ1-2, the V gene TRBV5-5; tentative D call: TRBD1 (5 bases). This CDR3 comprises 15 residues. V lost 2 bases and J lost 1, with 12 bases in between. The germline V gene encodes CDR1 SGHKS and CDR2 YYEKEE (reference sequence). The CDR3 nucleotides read TGTGCCAGCAGCTTAAGTTCGAGGGGTAACTATGGCTACACCTTC. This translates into CASSLSSRGNYGYTF.

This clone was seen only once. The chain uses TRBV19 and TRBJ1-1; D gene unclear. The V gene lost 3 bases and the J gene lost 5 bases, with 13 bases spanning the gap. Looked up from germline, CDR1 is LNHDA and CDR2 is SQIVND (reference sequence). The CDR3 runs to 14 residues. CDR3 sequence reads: CASSIRRSPTEAFF. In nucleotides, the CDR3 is TGTGCCAGTAGTATCAGACGGAGCCCGACTGAAGCTTTCTTT. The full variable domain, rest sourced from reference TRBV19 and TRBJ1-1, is DGGITQSPKYLFRKEGQNVTLSCEQNLNHDAMYWYRQDPGQGLRLIYYSQIVNDFQKGDIAEGYSVSREKKESFPLTVTSAQKNPTAFYLCASSIRRSPTEAFFGQGTRLTVV.

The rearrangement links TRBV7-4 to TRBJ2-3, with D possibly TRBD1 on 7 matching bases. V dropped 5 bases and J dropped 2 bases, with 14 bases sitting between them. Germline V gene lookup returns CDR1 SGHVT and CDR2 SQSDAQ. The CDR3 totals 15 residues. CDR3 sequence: CASSPGRGVTDTQYF. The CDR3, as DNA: TGTGCCAGCAGCCCCGGCAGGGGGGTCACAGATACGCAGTATTTT.

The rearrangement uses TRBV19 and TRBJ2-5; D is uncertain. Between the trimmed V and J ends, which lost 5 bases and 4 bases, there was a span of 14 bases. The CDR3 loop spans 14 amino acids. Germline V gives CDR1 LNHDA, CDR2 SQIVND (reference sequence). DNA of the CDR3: TGTGCCAGTAGTTTCCCGGGTGCCGTAGAGACCCAGTACTTC. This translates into CASSFPGAVETQYF.

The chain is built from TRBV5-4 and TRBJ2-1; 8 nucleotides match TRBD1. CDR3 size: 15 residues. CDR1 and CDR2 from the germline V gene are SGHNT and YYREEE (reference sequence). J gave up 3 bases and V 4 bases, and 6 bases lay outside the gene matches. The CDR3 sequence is CASSPDRGVYNEQFF. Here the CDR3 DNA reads TGTGCCAGCAGCCCCGACAGGGGCGTCTACAATGAGCAGTTCTTC. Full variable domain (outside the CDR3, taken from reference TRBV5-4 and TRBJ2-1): ETGVTQSPTHLIKTRGQQVTLRCSSQSGHNTVSWYQQALGQGPQFIFQYYREEENGRGNFPPRFSGLQFPNYSSELNVNALELDDSALYLCASSPDRGVYNEQFFGPGTRLTVL.

Written as DNA, the CDR3 is TGCGCCAGCAGCTTGGCACAACTAGCGGGAGGCCAAGAGACCCAGTACTTC. This sequence encodes CASSLAQLAGGQETQYF. The rearrangement joins TRBV5-1 to TRBJ2-5; 12 bases match TRBD2. This CDR3 is 17 amino acids long. The trim removed 0 bases at V and 1 base at J, leaving 4 bases unmatched. Germline assignment: CDR1 SGHRS and CDR2 YFSETQ.

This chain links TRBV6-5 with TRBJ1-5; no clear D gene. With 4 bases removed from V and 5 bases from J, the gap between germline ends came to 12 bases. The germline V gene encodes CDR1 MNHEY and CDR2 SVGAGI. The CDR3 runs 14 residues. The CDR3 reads CASSFRGEHQPQHF. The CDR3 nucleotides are TGTGCCAGCAGTTTCCGCGGGGAACATCAGCCCCAGCATTTT.

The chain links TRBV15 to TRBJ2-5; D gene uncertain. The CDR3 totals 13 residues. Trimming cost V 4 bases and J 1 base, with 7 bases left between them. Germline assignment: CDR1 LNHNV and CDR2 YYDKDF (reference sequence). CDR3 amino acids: CATSIQLQETQYF. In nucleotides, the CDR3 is TGTGCCACCAGCATACAGCTCCAAGAGACCCAGTACTTC.

CDR3 coding DNA: TGTGCCAGCAGCTTGGGGTCTGGGGGATTCACCTACGAGCAGTACTTC. Protein product: CASSLGSGGFTYEQYF. The V gene is TRBV5-5, the J gene TRBJ2-7; D is perhaps TRBD1 or TRBD2 (5 bases each). Trimming pared 0 bases from V and 2 bases from J, leaving 15 bases between. CDR1 and CDR2 from the germline V gene are SGHKS and YYEKEE (reference sequence). The CDR3 totals 16 residues.

The CDR3 DNA sequence: TGTGCCAGCAGAAAACAGACAGGGAACTCCTACGAGCAGTACTTC. Amino acids: CASRKQTGNSYEQYF. The chain is built from TRBV2 and TRBJ2-7; 7 bases are shared with TRBD1. Looked up from germline, CDR1 is SNHLY and CDR2 is FYNNEI. The length of the CDR3 is 15 residues. J lost 0 bases, V lost 6 bases, and 8 bases had no gene match.

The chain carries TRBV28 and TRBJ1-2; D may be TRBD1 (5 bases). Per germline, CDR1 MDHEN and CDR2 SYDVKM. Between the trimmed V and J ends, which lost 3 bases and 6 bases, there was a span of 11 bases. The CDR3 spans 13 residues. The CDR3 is CASSFWGSDGYTF. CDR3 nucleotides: TGTGCCAGCAGTTTTTGGGGGAGCGATGGCTACACCTTC.

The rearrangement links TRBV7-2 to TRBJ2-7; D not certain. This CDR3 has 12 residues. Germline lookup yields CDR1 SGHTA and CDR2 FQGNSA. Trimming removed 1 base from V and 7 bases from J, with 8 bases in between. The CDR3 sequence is CASSLVQEEQYF. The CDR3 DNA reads TGTGCCAGCAGCTTAGTCCAGGAGGAGCAGTACTTC. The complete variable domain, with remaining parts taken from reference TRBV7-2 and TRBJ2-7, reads GAGVSQSPSNKVTEKGKDVELRCDPISGHTALYWYRQSLGQGLEFLIYFQGNSAPDKSGLPSDRFSAERTGGSVSTLTIQRTQQEDSAVYLCASSLVQEEQYFGPGTRLTVT.

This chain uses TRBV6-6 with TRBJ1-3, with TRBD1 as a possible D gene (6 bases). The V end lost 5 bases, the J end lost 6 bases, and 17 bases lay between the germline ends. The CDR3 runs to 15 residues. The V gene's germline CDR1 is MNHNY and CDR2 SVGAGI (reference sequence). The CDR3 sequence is CASSPDRLRENTIYF. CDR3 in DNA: TGTGCCAGCAGTCCGGACAGATTAAGGGAAAACACCATATATTTT.

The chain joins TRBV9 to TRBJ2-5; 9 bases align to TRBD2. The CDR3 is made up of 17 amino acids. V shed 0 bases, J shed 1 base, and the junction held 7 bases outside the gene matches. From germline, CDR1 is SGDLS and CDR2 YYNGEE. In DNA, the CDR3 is TGTGCCAGCAGCGTAGGTCTGGCTAGCGGGATCCAAGAGACCCAGTACTTC. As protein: CASSVGLASGIQETQYF.

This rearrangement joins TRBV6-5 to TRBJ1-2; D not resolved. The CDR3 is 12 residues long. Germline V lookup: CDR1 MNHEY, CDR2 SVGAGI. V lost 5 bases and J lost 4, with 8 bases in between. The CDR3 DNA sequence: TGTGCCAGCAGTGGGAGGACCTATGGCTACACCTTC. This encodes CASSGRTYGYTF.

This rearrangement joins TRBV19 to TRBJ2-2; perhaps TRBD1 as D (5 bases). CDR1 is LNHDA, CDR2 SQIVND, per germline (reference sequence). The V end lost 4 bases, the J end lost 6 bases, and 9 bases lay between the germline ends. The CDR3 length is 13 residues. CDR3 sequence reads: CASSSRVPGELFF. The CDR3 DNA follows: TGTGCCAGTAGTAGCAGGGTCCCCGGGGAGCTGTTTTTT.

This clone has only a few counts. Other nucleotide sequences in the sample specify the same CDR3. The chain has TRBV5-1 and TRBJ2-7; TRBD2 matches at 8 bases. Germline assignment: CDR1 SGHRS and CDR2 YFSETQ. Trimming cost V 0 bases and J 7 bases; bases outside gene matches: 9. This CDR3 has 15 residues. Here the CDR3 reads CASSLGAGGPGEQYF. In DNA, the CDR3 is TGCGCCAGCAGCTTGGGTGCGGGGGGTCCAGGGGAGCAGTACTTC. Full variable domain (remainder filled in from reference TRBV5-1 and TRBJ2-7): KAGVTQTPRYLIKTRGQQVTLSCSPISGHRSVSWYQQTPGQGLQFLFEYFSETQRNKGNFPGRFSGRQFSNSRSEMNVSTLELGDSALYLCASSLGAGGPGEQYFGPGTRLTVT.

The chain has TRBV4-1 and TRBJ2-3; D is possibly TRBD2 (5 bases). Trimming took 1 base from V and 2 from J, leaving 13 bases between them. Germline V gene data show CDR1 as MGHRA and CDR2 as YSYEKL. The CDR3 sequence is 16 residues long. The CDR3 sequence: CASSQAFPAATDTQYF. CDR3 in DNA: TGCGCCAGCAGCCAAGCCTTTCCAGCGGCCACAGATACGCAGTATTTT.

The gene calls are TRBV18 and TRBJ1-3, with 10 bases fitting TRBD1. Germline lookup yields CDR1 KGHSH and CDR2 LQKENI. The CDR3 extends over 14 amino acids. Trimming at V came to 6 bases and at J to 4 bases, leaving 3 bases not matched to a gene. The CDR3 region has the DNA TGTGCCAGCTCCGGGACAGGGGACGGAAACACCATATATTTT. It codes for CASSGTGDGNTIYF.

CDR3 sequence reads: CASSSTGLTEAFF. The CDR3 DNA reads TGTGCCAGCAGCTCAACAGGGCTTACTGAAGCTTTCTTT. The chain carries TRBV7-6 and TRBJ1-1; maybe TRBD1 (6 bases). Trimming left V 4 bases short and J 5 bases short, with 11 bases between. CDR3 size: 13 residues. Germline V CDR1 and CDR2: SGHVS, FNYEAQ.

In DNA form, the CDR3 reads TGTGCCAGCAGTTCCGCCAGCGGGGGGGCCTACGAGCAGTACTTC. Translating gives CASSSASGGAYEQYF. This sequence joins TRBV6-6 and TRBJ2-7; 10 positions match TRBD2. The CDR3 is made up of 15 amino acids. Germline values: CDR1 MNHNY, CDR2 SVGAGI (reference sequence). V lost 4 bases to trimming and J lost 2 bases; unmatched junction nucleotides: 5.

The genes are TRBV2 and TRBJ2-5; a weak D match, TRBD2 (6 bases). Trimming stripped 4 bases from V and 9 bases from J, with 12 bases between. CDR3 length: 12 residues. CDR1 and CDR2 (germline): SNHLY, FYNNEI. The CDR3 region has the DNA TGTGCCAGCAGTGTGGAGGGCGAGGCCCAGTACTTC. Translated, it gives CASSVEGEAQYF.

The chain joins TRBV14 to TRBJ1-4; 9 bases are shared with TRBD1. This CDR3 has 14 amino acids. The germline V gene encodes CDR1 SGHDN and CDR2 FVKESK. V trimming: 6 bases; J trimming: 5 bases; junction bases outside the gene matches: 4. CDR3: CASRPGTGNEKLFF. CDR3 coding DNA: TGTGCCAGCAGACCCGGGACAGGGAATGAAAAACTGTTTTTT.

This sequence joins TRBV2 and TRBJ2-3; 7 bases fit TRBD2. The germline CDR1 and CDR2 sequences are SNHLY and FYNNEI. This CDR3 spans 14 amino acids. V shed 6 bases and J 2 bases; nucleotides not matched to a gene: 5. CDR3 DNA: TGTGCCAGCAGGGACTGGGACTACACAGATACGCAGTATTTT. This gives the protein CASRDWDYTDTQYF.

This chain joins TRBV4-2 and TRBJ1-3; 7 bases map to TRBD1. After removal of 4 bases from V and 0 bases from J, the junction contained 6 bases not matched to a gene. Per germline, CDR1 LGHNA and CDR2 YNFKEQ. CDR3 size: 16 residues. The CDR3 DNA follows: TGTGCCAGCAGCCCGCCGACAGGGCACTCTGGAAACACCATATATTTT. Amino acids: CASSPPTGHSGNTIYF.

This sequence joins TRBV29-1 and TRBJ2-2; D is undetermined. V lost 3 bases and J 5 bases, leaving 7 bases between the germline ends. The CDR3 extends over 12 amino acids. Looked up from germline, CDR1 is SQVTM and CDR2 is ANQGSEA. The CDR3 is CSVDPRTGELFF. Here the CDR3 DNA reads TGCAGCGTTGACCCAAGAACCGGGGAGCTGTTTTTT.

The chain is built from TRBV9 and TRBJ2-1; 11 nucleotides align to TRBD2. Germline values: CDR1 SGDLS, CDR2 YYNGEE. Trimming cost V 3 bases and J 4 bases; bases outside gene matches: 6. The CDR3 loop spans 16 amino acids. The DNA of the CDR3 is TGTGCCAGCAGCGCCGGGACTAGCGGAGTATACAATGAGCAGTTCTTC. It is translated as CASSAGTSGVYNEQFF.

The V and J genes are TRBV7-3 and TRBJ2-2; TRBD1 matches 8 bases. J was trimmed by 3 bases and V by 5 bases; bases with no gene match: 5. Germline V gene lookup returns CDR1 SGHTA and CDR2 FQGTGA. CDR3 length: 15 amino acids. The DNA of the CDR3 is TGTGCCAGCAGCCGCAGGGGGCTCGACACCGGGGAGCTGTTTTTT. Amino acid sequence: CASSRRGLDTGELFF.